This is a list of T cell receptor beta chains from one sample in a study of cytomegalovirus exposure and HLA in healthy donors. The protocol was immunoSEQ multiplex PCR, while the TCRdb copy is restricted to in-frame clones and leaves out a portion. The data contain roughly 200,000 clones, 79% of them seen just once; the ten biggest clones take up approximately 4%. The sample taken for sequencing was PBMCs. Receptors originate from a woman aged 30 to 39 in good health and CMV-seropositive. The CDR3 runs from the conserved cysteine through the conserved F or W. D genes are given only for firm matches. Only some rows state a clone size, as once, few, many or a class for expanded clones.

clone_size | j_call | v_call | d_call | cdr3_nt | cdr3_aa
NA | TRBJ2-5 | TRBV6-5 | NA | TGTGCCAGCAGTTACAAGGGGCTACAGGAGACCCAGTACTTC | CASSYKGLQETQYF
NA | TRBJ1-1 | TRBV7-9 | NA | TGTGCCAGCAGCTTAGACGAGGGAACTGAAGCTTTCTTT | CASSLDEGTEAFF
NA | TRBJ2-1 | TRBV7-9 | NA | TGTGCCAGCAGCTTAGTCGGACTCGGACACAATGAGCAGTTCTTC | CASSLVGLGHNEQFF
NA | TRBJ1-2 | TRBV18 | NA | TGTGCCAGCTCACCACCGGACTCCAACTATGGCTACACCTTC | CASSPPDSNYGYTF
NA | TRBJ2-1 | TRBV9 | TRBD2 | TGTGCCAGCAGCCCGCGACTAGCGGGGGGCCTAAATGAGCAGTTCTTC | CASSPRLAGGLNEQFF
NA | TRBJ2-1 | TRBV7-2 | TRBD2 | TGTGCCAGCAGCCTGGTGCCTAGCGGTACCTCCTACAATGAGCAGTTCTTC | CASSLVPSGTSYNEQFF
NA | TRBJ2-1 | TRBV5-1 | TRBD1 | TGCGCCAGCAGCTCCGACAGGGGGGATTACAATGAGCAGTTCTTC | CASSSDRGDYNEQFF
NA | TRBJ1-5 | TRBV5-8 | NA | TGTGCCAGCAGCTTGTACAGGGTGGTACAGCCCCAGCATTTT | CASSLYRVVQPQHF
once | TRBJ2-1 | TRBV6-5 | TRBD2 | TGTGCCAGCAGCCGGGGGGGACGATACAATGAGCAGTTCTTC | CASSRGGRYNEQFF
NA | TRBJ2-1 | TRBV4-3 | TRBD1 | TGCGCCAGCAGCCATGACAGGGGGCCCGGCAATGAGCAGTTCTTC | CASSHDRGPGNEQFF
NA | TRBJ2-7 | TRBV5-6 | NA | TGTGCCAGCAGCTCCCAACGGTACGAGCAGTACTTC | CASSSQRYEQYF
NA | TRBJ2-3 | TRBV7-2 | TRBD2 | TGTGCCAGCAGCCCCATGGCGGGAGGATCGCGAGATACGCAGTATTTT | CASSPMAGGSRDTQYF
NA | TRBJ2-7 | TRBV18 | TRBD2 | TGTGCCAGCTCACCAATGTTAGCGGGGGGCTCCTACGAGCAGTACTTC | CASSPMLAGGSYEQYF
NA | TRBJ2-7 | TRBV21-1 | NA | TGTGCCAGCAGCAAAGGCGTCGGGAGGGCCAAGGAGCAGTACTTC | CASSKGVGRAKEQYF
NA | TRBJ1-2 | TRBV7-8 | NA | TGTGCCAGCAGCCCGGGCGGGGTTGGTGGCTACACCTTC | CASSPGGVGGYTF
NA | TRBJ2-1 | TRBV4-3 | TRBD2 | TGCGCCAGCAGCCAAGATGGTAGCGGGGGGTACAATGAGCAGTTCTTC | CASSQDGSGGYNEQFF
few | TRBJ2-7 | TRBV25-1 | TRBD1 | TGTGCCAGCAGTGCCGGGACAGGGCCCTACGAGCAGTACTTC | CASSAGTGPYEQYF
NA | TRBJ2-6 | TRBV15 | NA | TGTGCCACCAGCAGAGGCGGGGACTCTGGGGCCAACGTCCTGACTTTC | CATSRGGDSGANVLTF
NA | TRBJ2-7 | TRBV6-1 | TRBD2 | TGTGCCAGCATAACTAGCGGGAGTAGGGAGCAGTACTTC | CASITSGSREQYF
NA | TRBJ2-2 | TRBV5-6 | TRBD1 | TGTGCCAGCAGCTTGATGACAGGGGCGCCCACCGGGGAGCTGTTTTTT | CASSLMTGAPTGELFF
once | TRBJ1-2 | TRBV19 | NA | TGTGCCAGTAGCTTATCTGCCCCGGACAGTAACTATGGCTACACCTTC | CASSLSAPDSNYGYTF
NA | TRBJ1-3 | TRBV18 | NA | TGTGCCAGCTCACCGAGACAGAGAAGCTCTGGAAACACCATATATTTT | CASSPRQRSSGNTIYF
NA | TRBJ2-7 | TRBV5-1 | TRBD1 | TGCGCCAGCAGCTTGGCAGGGGGCGGGTACGAGCAGTACTTC | CASSLAGGGYEQYF
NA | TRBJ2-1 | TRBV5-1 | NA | TGCGCCAGCAGCTTGGTAGATGGGGCCTCTCAGTTCTTC | CASSLVDGASQFF
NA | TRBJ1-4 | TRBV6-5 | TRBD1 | TGTGCCAGCAGTTACCAGGGGGCACCTAATGAAAAACTGTTTTTT | CASSYQGAPNEKLFF
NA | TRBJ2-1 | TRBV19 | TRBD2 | TGTGCCAGTAGTGGAGAGGGGCTACTAGCGGGCGGGTACAATGAGCAGTTCTTC | CASSGEGLLAGGYNEQFF
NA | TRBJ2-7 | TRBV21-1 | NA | TGTGCCAGCAGCAAAGCCAGGGGGGCCTACGAGCAGTACTTC | CASSKARGAYEQYF